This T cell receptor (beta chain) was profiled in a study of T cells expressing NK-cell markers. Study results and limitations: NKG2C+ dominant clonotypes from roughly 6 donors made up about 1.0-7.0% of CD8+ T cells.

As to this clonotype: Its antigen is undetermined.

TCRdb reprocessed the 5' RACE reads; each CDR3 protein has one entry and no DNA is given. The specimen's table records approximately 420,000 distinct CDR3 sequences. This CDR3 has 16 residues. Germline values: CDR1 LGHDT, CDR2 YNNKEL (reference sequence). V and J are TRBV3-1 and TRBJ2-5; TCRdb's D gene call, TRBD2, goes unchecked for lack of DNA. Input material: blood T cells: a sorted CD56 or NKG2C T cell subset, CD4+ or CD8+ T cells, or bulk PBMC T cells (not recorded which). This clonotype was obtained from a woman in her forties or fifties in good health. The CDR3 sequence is CASSHRLAGLQETQYF.